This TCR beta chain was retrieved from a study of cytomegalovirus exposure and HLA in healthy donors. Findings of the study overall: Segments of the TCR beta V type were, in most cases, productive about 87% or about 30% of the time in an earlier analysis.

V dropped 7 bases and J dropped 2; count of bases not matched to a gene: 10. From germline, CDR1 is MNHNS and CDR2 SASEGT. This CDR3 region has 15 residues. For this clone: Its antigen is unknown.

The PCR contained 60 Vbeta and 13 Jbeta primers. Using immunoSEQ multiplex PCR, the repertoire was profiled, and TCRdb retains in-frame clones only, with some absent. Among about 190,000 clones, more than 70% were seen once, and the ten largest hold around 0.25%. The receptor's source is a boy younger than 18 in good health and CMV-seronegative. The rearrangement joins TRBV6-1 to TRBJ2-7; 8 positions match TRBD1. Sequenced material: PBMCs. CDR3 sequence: CASTQEDRAAYEQYF. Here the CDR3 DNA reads TGTGCCAGCACCCAAGAGGACAGGGCCGCCTACGAGCAGTACTTC.